The 18 T cell receptor beta chains given below trace back to one sample, sequenced in a study of CD8+ T cells in alopecia areata. Treatment indicated: oral pan-JAK inhibitor, 5-10 mg twice daily. Reverse transcribed after extraction, RNA yielded cDNA as the sequencing template. TCRdb keeps only in-frame clones here, not all; method: immunoSEQ multiplex PCR. The repertoire holds 190,000 or so clones, with around 60% as singletons. Material: CD4+ T cells sorted from blood, obtained at week 4, from a patient treated with tofacitinib. These TCRs come from a human donor with alopecia areata.

The rearrangement uses TRBV15 and TRBJ1-5, with D possibly being TRBD1 (6 bases). The CDR3 totals 15 residues. The germline V and J ends were trimmed by 4 bases and 0 bases, with 10 bases remaining between them. Germline loops: CDR1 LNHNV, CDR2 YYDKDF (reference sequence). The CDR3, as DNA: TGTGCCACCAGCAAGGGACAACATAGCAATCAGCCCCAGCATTTT. This encodes CATSKGQHSNQPQHF.

This clone occurred a few times. This chain uses TRBV11-2 with TRBJ2-3; the D gene is possibly TRBD1 (6 bases). This CDR3 has 15 residues. V lost 3 bases, J lost 0 bases, and 10 bases lay in between. The germline V gene has CDR1 SGHAT and CDR2 FQNNGV. The CDR3 sequence: CASSLDSASTDTQYF. The CDR3 coding sequence is TGTGCCAGCAGCTTGGACAGCGCTAGCACAGATACGCAGTATTTT.

The chain couples TRBV30 to TRBJ1-1, with 9 bases identical to TRBD1. V lost 3 bases to trimming and J lost 4 bases; unmatched junction nucleotides: 6. Germline V gene sequence: CDR1 GTSNPN, CDR2 SVGIG (reference sequence). CDR3 length equals 14 residues. The CDR3 loop is CAWRGTGSGTEAFF. The CDR3 DNA reads TGTGCCTGGAGGGGGACAGGGTCTGGCACTGAAGCTTTCTTT.

This CDR3 is CASSESGSNQPQHF. CDR3 DNA sequence: TGCGCCAGCAGTGAGTCGGGGAGCAATCAGCCCCAGCATTTT. The rearrangement joins TRBV10-1 to TRBJ1-5; D gene uncertain. With 0 bases removed from V and 1 base from J, the gap between germline ends came to 4 bases. The germline V gene has CDR1 WNHNN and CDR2 SYGVQD (reference sequence). CDR3 length equals 14 residues.

As regards this clone: Other nucleotide sequences from this sample produce the same CDR3. The chain is built from TRBV29-1 and TRBJ2-1; the D is unclear. CDR3 length: 13 residues. CDR1 and CDR2 from the germline V gene are SQVTM and ANQGSEA. With 2 bases removed from V and 0 bases from J, the gap between germline ends came to 5 bases. This CDR3 reads CSVESGSYNEQFF. DNA for the CDR3: TGCAGCGTTGAATCAGGCTCCTACAATGAGCAGTTCTTC.

The chain recombines TRBV9 with TRBJ1-2, with D perhaps matching TRBD1 (5 bases). V was cut by 0 bases and J by 8 bases, with 11 bases left in between. This CDR3 region has 13 residues. The germline V gene encodes CDR1 SGDLS and CDR2 YYNGEE. The CDR3 DNA is TGTGCCAGCAGCGTAGAGTCAGGGTCCGGCTACACCTTC. Protein: CASSVESGSGYTF. Filled out from reference TRBV9 and TRBJ1-2, the complete variable domain reads DSGVTQTPKHLITATGQRVTLRCSPRSGDLSVYWYQQSLDQGLQFLIQYYNGEERAKGNILERFSAQQFPDLHSELNLSSLELGDSALYFCASSVESGSGYTFGSGTRLTVV.

As to this clone: Other nucleotide sequences in the sample specify the same CDR3. The rearrangement joins TRBV6-5 to TRBJ2-2, with 8 bases aligning to TRBD1. V gave up 8 bases and J gave up 1 base; unmatched junction bases: 0. CDR3 length: 13 residues. Germline V gene sequence: CDR1 MNHEY, CDR2 SVGAGI. CDR3 sequence: CASDRGNTGELFF. The CDR3 bases are TGTGCCAGCGACAGGGGGAACACCGGGGAGCTGTTTTTT.

The V gene is TRBV7-6, the J gene TRBJ2-1; tentatively, D is TRBD2 (6 bases). This CDR3 contains 14 residues. The V gene's germline CDR1 is SGHVS and CDR2 FNYEAQ. Trimming took 6 bases from V and 10 from J, leaving 19 bases between them. CDR3 sequence reads: CASRPNAVRGEQFF. The CDR3 DNA reads as TGTGCCAGCAGACCAAACGCAGTACGGGGGGAGCAGTTCTTC.

V gene TRBV15 combines with J gene TRBJ2-7; no reliable D call. The V end was cut by 4 bases, the J end by 3 bases, with 7 bases between. Germline lookup yields CDR1 LNHNV and CDR2 YYDKDF (reference sequence). The CDR3 has 12 residues. CDR3 region: CATSIDHYEQYF. The CDR3 coding sequence is TGTGCCACCAGCATTGACCACTACGAGCAGTACTTC.

The V and J genes are TRBV4-1 and TRBJ2-5, with D perhaps matching TRBD1 (6 bases). The CDR3 covers 15 residues. From germline, CDR1 is MGHRA and CDR2 YSYEKL. The V end was cut by 6 bases, the J end by 5 bases, with 19 bases between. The CDR3 region has the DNA TGCGCCAGCAGAGGTCCGGGACACCTCCGGGAGACCCAGTACTTC. It encodes CASRGPGHLRETQYF.

The chain joins TRBV18 to TRBJ2-7, with D possibly TRBD1 on 5 matching bases. The V and J ends lost 5 bases and 2 bases respectively, with 16 bases between them. Germline assignment: CDR1 KGHSH and CDR2 LQKENI. The CDR3 length is 15 residues. CDR3 nucleotides: TGTGCCAGCTCATCCGACAGTCGACAGCCCTACGAGCAGTACTTC. Amino acids: CASSSDSRQPYEQYF.

CDR3: CASSVRGKTEAFF. In nucleotides, the CDR3 is TGTGCCAGCAGCGTACGGGGCAAAACTGAAGCTTTCTTT. The J gene is TRBJ1-1, the V gene TRBV5-4; the D gene is possibly TRBD1 (5 bases). With 4 bases removed from V and 5 bases from J, the gap between germline ends came to 12 bases. Germline V gene lookup returns CDR1 SGHNT and CDR2 YYREEE (reference sequence). The CDR3 sequence is 13 residues long.

This chain joins TRBV28 and TRBJ1-1; D is ambiguous. Trimming left V 7 bases short and J 10 bases short, with 19 bases between. Per the germline V gene, CDR1 is MDHEN and CDR2 is SYDVKM. The CDR3 totals 13 residues. The CDR3 DNA is TGTGCCAGCACTTCAACACCACCCCTAACAGCTTTCTTT. Translating it yields CASTSTPPLTAFF.

The V and J genes are TRBV6-1 and TRBJ2-7, with a tentative D call TRBD1 (6 bases). With 6 bases removed from V and 6 bases from J, the gap between germline ends came to 9 bases. The CDR3 is 11 amino acids. CDR1 MNHNS and CDR2 SASEGT come from the germline V gene. The CDR3 DNA reads as TGTGCCAGCAGACTCAGGGGCGAGCAGTACTTC. Translated, it gives CASRLRGEQYF.

This chain uses TRBV2 with TRBJ2-1; TRBD1 matches at 11 bases. The CDR3 loop spans 15 amino acids. Unmatched junction bases numbered 6, after V lost 5 bases and J lost 6 bases. Per the germline V gene, CDR1 is SNHLY and CDR2 is FYNNEI. CDR3 amino acids: CASSRTGGHVNEQFF. DNA for the CDR3: TGTGCCAGCAGTCGGACAGGGGGCCATGTCAATGAGCAGTTCTTC. The entire variable domain, with the rest obtained from reference TRBV2 and TRBJ2-1, is as follows: EPEVTQTPSHQVTQMGQEVILRCVPISNHLYFYWYRQILGQKVEFLVSFYNNEISEKSEIFDDQFSVERPDGSNFTLKIRSTKLEDSAMYFCASSRTGGHVNEQFFGPGTRLTVL.

The gene calls are TRBV9 and TRBJ1-2, with 7 bases lining up with TRBD1. The V segment lost 2 bases and the J segment 4 bases; nucleotides outside the gene matches: 5. This CDR3 contains 14 residues. Germline V gene data show CDR1 as SGDLS and CDR2 as YYNGEE. The CDR3 is CASSVDRAGYGYTF. For the CDR3, the DNA is TGTGCCAGCAGCGTTGACAGGGCGGGCTATGGCTACACCTTC.

The table lists this clone with a few counts. The chain employs TRBV7-3 and TRBJ2-5; a weak D match, TRBD1 (6 bases). The CDR3 covers 14 residues. Per germline, CDR1 SGHTA and CDR2 FQGTGA. Trimming removed 5 bases from V and 8 bases from J, with 18 bases in between. CDR3 sequence (DNA): TGTGCCAGCAGCCAAACAGGGTCCAAGTCTACCCAGTACTTC. It encodes CASSQTGSKSTQYF.

This clone was detected a few times. Different DNA sequences within this sample yield the same CDR3. V usage is TRBV11-2 and J usage is TRBJ2-1, with 11 bases that match TRBD2. Unmatched junction bases numbered 4, after V lost 3 bases and J lost 3 bases. Germline V gene sequence: CDR1 SGHAT, CDR2 FQNNGV. The CDR3 covers 16 residues. The CDR3 DNA reads as TGTGCCAGCAGCTTCAGACTAGCGGGGATCTACAATGAGCAGTTCTTC. Protein product: CASSFRLAGIYNEQFF.